This TCR beta chain was documented in a study of blood T cell repertoires in COVID-19. The table came from immunoSEQ multiplex PCR; TCRdb's copy has only in-frame clones and leaves some out. The data contain 40,000 or so clones, 89% of them singletons. The length of the CDR3 is 15 residues. V dropped 5 bases and J dropped 2; count of bases not matched to a gene: 8. In germline, CDR1 is MDHEN, CDR2 SYDVKM. The TCR sequence derives from a man aged 45-65 years with active COVID-19. Material for sequencing was peripheral blood. The rearrangement links TRBV28 to TRBJ2-7; 8 nucleotides match TRBD1. The CDR3 is CASSPGTGVTYEQYF. The CDR3 DNA reads as TGTGCCAGCAGTCCCGGGACAGGTGTGACCTACGAGCAGTACTTC.